What follows are 9 T cell receptor beta chains derived from one specimen sequenced in a study of Ad26.COV2.S vaccination and SARS-CoV-2 variants. Here immunoSEQ multiplex PCR was the method, and the copy in TCRdb shows in-frame clones only, minus some. The table shows about 680,000 clones, with roughly 90% occurring only once. Treatment: some 20 received Ad26.COV2.S at low or high dose, single or two shots; roughly five received placebo; per-sample allocation not given. Day 63 following the first vaccine or placebo injection was when the samples were taken. This specimen consisted of peripheral blood, obtained in a trial of Ad26.COV2.S vaccine versus placebo. These TCRs come from a person between 18 and 65 years old who received the Ad26.COV2.S COVID-19 vaccine or a placebo.

The chain is built from TRBV7-2 and TRBJ2-5; possible D gene TRBD1, 5 bases. This CDR3 is 13 amino acids long. CDR1 and CDR2 from the germline V gene are SGHTA and FQGNSA. Trimming removed 7 bases at V and 2 bases at J, with 11 bases between. CDR3 sequence reads: CASTLGQQETQYF. CDR3 nucleotide sequence: TGTGCCAGCACCTTGGGGCAGCAAGAGACCCAGTACTTC.

This clone was picked up a small number of times. J is TRBJ2-7 and V is TRBV6-5, with 9 bases matching TRBD1. Germline V CDR1 and CDR2: MNHEY, SVGAGI. The CDR3 has 14 residues. J gave up 2 bases and V 6 bases, and 5 bases lay outside the gene matches. This CDR3 is CASRSGQGTYEQYF. The CDR3 nucleotides are TGTGCCAGCAGATCCGGACAGGGGACCTACGAGCAGTACTTC.

V gene TRBV5-6 combines with J gene TRBJ1-3; a weak D match, TRBD1 (5 bases). The CDR3 covers 15 residues. Trimming removed 4 bases from V and 0 bases from J, with 11 bases in between. Per the germline V gene, CDR1 is SGHDT and CDR2 is YYEEEE. This chain's CDR3 is CASSTGGRSGNTIYF. The CDR3 DNA is TGTGCCAGCAGCACTGGGGGTCGCTCTGGAAACACCATATATTTT.

V gene TRBV25-1 combines with J gene TRBJ2-1, with a possible D match to TRBD1 (7 bases). Germline V CDR1 and CDR2: MGHDK, SYGVNS. V dropped 1 base and J dropped 8 bases, with 21 bases sitting between them. The CDR3 has 17 amino acids. The CDR3 region is CASSESGGAGQMHEQFF. The CDR3 DNA reads as TGTGCCAGCAGTGAATCAGGGGGAGCGGGCCAGATGCATGAGCAGTTCTTC.

The chain recombines TRBV10-2 with TRBJ1-6; D is ambiguous. V was clipped by 3 bases and J by 7 bases, with 7 bases between them. Germline V gives CDR1 WSHSY, CDR2 SAAADI. The CDR3 is 13 residues long. CDR3 region: CASSEVGNSPLHF. CDR3 nucleotide sequence: TGCGCCAGCAGTGAAGTAGGGAATTCACCCCTCCACTTT.

The gene calls are TRBV7-8 and TRBJ1-2; TRBD1 might be the D (6 bases). The germline V and J ends were trimmed by 5 bases and 7 bases, with 20 bases remaining between them. This CDR3 region has 15 residues. Germline CDR1 reads SGHVS; CDR2 reads FQNEAQ. CDR3 in DNA: TGTGCCAGCAGCCAGCGGACAGCGCCCCAAGGTGGCTACACCTTC. Protein: CASSQRTAPQGGYTF.

The chain uses TRBV10-3 and TRBJ2-3; a possible D gene is TRBD1 (6 bases). The CDR3 extends over 13 amino acids. Trimming stripped 10 bases from V and 2 bases from J, with 13 bases between. Germline V gene sequence: CDR1 ENHRY, CDR2 SYGVKD. CDR3 residues: CATTGQNTDTQYF. CDR3 bases: TGTGCCACCACCGGACAGAACACAGATACGCAGTATTTT.

The chain links TRBV10-1 to TRBJ2-2; 12 bases match TRBD1. CDR3 length: 18 amino acids. From germline, CDR1 is WNHNN and CDR2 SYGVQD (reference sequence). The V and J ends lost 9 bases and 3 bases, in that order; junction bases with no gene match: 14. The CDR3 spells CASKPRDRGLLDTGELFF. The CDR3 region has the DNA TGCGCCAGTAAACCCCGGGACAGGGGGCTTTTGGACACCGGGGAGCTGTTTTTT.

V is TRBV4-1 and J is TRBJ2-2; D remains ambiguous. V was trimmed by 0 bases and J by 7 bases, leaving 0 bases between them. Germline V CDR1 and CDR2: MGHRA, YSYEKL. This CDR3 has 11 residues. This chain's CDR3 is CASSQDGELFF. The CDR3 coding sequence is TGCGCCAGCAGCCAAGACGGGGAGCTGTTTTTT.